The sequence of this T cell receptor beta chain was determined in a study of sequential checkpoint blockade in melanoma. Documented treatment: randomized to nivolumab then ipilimumab (arm A) or the reverse (arm B). Germline trimming cut 6 bases from V and 2 bases from J; bases unmatched to any gene: 6. Germline loops: CDR1 MDHEN, CDR2 SYDVKM. The CDR3 loop spans 15 amino acids. Assay: immunoSEQ multiplex PCR; the TCRdb copy retains only in-frame clones and omits some. The sample carries 20,000 to 25,000 clones, almost 85% recorded once. The chain carries TRBV28 and TRBJ2-3, with TRBD2 identical over 9 bases. Sequencing used CD8+ T cells sorted from blood (inferred from file names), obtained from a patient given nivolumab and ipilimumab in sequence. This TCR was sampled from a human donor with melanoma. This CDR3 is CASRQSGRTTDTQYF. The CDR3, as DNA: TGTGCCAGCAGGCAAAGCGGGAGGACCACAGATACGCAGTATTTT.